A selection of T cell receptor beta chains follows, all from one sample in a study of cytotoxic CD8 clonotypes in ibrutinib-treated CLL. Data came from immunoSEQ multiplex PCR; TCRdb stores just in-frame clones and leaves some out. This table holds about 310,000 clones, almost 80% found once. The sequencing here drew on PBMCs, taken before ibrutinib treatment. Source of these receptors: a human donor with chronic lymphocytic leukemia. CDR3s include the opening cysteine and the closing phenylalanine or tryptophan. D genes are given only for firm matches. Clone size is stated in some rows and not others, as once, few, many or a class when expanded.

J gene: TRBJ2-1; clone size: -; V gene: TRBV15; D gene: -; CDR3 length: 14; CDR3 DNA: TGTGCCACCAGCAGGGCAGGAGTCGAAAATGAGCAGTTCTTC; CDR3 protein: CATSRAGVENEQFF
J gene: TRBJ2-7; clone size: -; V gene: TRBV4-3; D gene: -; CDR3 length: 14; CDR3 DNA: TGCGCCAGCAGCCAAGATAAGGAGTCCTACGAGCAGTACTTC; CDR3 protein: CASSQDKESYEQYF
J gene: TRBJ1-5; clone size: -; V gene: TRBV30; D gene: -; CDR3 length: 13; CDR3 DNA: TGTGCCTGGAGGTCGGGGATCGGTCAGCCCCAGCATTTT; CDR3 protein: CAWRSGIGQPQHF
J gene: TRBJ1-2; clone size: many; V gene: TRBV6-5; D gene: -; CDR3 length: 14; CDR3 DNA: TGTGCCAGCACGTCCGGGCGGGGGGCGAATGGCTACACCTTC; CDR3 protein: CASTSGRGANGYTF
J gene: TRBJ1-2; clone size: -; V gene: TRBV6-5; D gene: -; CDR3 length: 12; CDR3 DNA: TGTGCCAGCAGTCCCGGGACGGGTGGCTACACCTTC; CDR3 protein: CASSPGTGGYTF
J gene: TRBJ2-7; clone size: few; V gene: TRBV7-2; D gene: TRBD1; CDR3 length: 14; CDR3 DNA: TGTGCCAGCAGCCCCGGGACAGGGGGCTACGAGCAGTACTTC; CDR3 protein: CASSPGTGGYEQYF
J gene: TRBJ1-2; clone size: -; V gene: TRBV4-3; D gene: TRBD1; CDR3 length: 15; CDR3 DNA: TGCGCCAGCAGCCAGACCGGACAGGGAGTCTCTGGCTACACCTTC; CDR3 protein: CASSQTGQGVSGYTF
J gene: TRBJ2-1; clone size: -; V gene: TRBV7-9; D gene: -; CDR3 length: 14; CDR3 DNA: TGTGCCAGCAGCGCCCGGACAGATGATACTGAGCAGTTCTTC; CDR3 protein: CASSARTDDTEQFF
J gene: TRBJ2-7; clone size: once; V gene: TRBV5-1; D gene: -; CDR3 length: 17; CDR3 DNA: TGCGCCAGCAGCACTAAGGGGCCACAGTACCTCTCCTACGAGCAGTACTTC; CDR3 protein: CASSTKGPQYLSYEQYF
J gene: TRBJ2-2; clone size: -; V gene: TRBV7-6; D gene: TRBD1; CDR3 length: 16; CDR3 DNA: TGTGCCAGCAGCCTCCGGGACAGGGTGCCCACCGGGGAGCTGTTTTTT; CDR3 protein: CASSLRDRVPTGELFF
J gene: TRBJ2-7; clone size: -; V gene: TRBV7-2; D gene: TRBD2; CDR3 length: 15; CDR3 DNA: TGTGCCAGCACCCAACGAGCGGGAGGCCCCTACGAGCAGTACTTC; CDR3 protein: CASTQRAGGPYEQYF
J gene: TRBJ2-1; clone size: -; V gene: TRBV11-1; D gene: -; CDR3 length: 14; CDR3 DNA: TGTGCCAGCAGCTCCCGGGTCGGGGAGCGTGAGCAGTTCTTC; CDR3 protein: CASSSRVGEREQFF
J gene: TRBJ2-1; clone size: -; V gene: TRBV9; D gene: TRBD2; CDR3 length: 13; CDR3 DNA: TGTGCCAGCAGCCTAGCGGGAGGGAATGAGCAGTTCTTC; CDR3 protein: CASSLAGGNEQFF
J gene: TRBJ2-7; clone size: -; V gene: TRBV7-9; D gene: -; CDR3 length: 15; CDR3 DNA: TGTGCCAGCAGCTCGCCCTACAGTTCACCCTACGAGCAGTACTTC; CDR3 protein: CASSSPYSSPYEQYF
J gene: TRBJ2-2; clone size: few; V gene: TRBV7-8; D gene: TRBD2; CDR3 length: 15; CDR3 DNA: TGTGCCAGCAGCCGGACTAGCGGGAACTCCGGGGAGCTGTTTTTT; CDR3 protein: CASSRTSGNSGELFF
J gene: TRBJ2-1; clone size: -; V gene: TRBV5-4; D gene: TRBD2; CDR3 length: 15; CDR3 DNA: TGTGCCAGCAGCTTGGCCGGGACTAGTACCCATGAGCAGTTCTTC; CDR3 protein: CASSLAGTSTHEQFF
J gene: TRBJ2-5; clone size: -; V gene: TRBV2; D gene: -; CDR3 length: 14; CDR3 DNA: TGTGCCACCCAAAGGACAGAAGGAAAACCTACCCAGTACTTC; CDR3 protein: CATQRTEGKPTQYF
J gene: TRBJ2-1; clone size: once; V gene: TRBV9; D gene: TRBD2; CDR3 length: 15; CDR3 DNA: TGTGCCAGCAGCGTAGTCGCGGGAGATCGAAATGAGCAGTTCTTC; CDR3 protein: CASSVVAGDRNEQFF
J gene: TRBJ2-1; clone size: -; V gene: TRBV2; D gene: -; CDR3 length: 15; CDR3 DNA: TGTGCCAGCAGCGGATTAGAAATTGGTCTCAATGAGCAGTTCTTC; CDR3 protein: CASSGLEIGLNEQFF
J gene: TRBJ1-1; clone size: -; V gene: TRBV9; D gene: TRBD1; CDR3 length: 14; CDR3 DNA: TGTGCCAGCAGCGTCTCCGGGACAGAGCTATCGGCTTTCTTT; CDR3 protein: CASSVSGTELSAFF
J gene: TRBJ2-7; clone size: -; V gene: TRBV4-2; D gene: -; CDR3 length: 16; CDR3 DNA: TGTGCCAGCAGCCAAGTCCCGCGAGGTTCAACCTACGAGCAGTACTTC; CDR3 protein: CASSQVPRGSTYEQYF
J gene: TRBJ2-5; clone size: -; V gene: TRBV7-6; D gene: -; CDR3 length: 15; CDR3 DNA: TGTGCCAGCAGCTTTCCTGGTGGGCAACAAGAGACCCAGTACTTC; CDR3 protein: CASSFPGGQQETQYF
J gene: TRBJ1-4; clone size: -; V gene: TRBV15; D gene: -; CDR3 length: 11; CDR3 DNA: TGTGCCACCAGCAGTGGATTAGGGCTAGTTTTT; CDR3 protein: CATSSGLGLVF
J gene: TRBJ2-1; clone size: few; V gene: TRBV6-5; D gene: TRBD1; CDR3 length: 15; CDR3 DNA: TGTGCCAGCAGCGCTGACAGGGACTCCTACAATGAGCAGTTCTTC; CDR3 protein: CASSADRDSYNEQFF
J gene: TRBJ2-1; clone size: -; V gene: TRBV29-1; D gene: TRBD2; CDR3 length: 16; CDR3 DNA: TGCAGCGTTTACAGGACTAGCGGGAGCAATTCCAATGAGCAGTTCTTC; CDR3 protein: CSVYRTSGSNSNEQFF
J gene: TRBJ1-2; clone size: -; V gene: TRBV2; D gene: -; CDR3 length: 14; CDR3 DNA: TGTGCCAGCAGTGAATTCCAGGGTTACCATGGCTACACCTTC; CDR3 protein: CASSEFQGYHGYTF
J gene: TRBJ2-7; clone size: -; V gene: TRBV15; D gene: TRBD2; CDR3 length: 15; CDR3 DNA: TGTGCCACCAGCAGAGATGGGACTATAAGTAACGAGCAGTACTTC; CDR3 protein: CATSRDGTISNEQYF
J gene: TRBJ2-1; clone size: -; V gene: TRBV29-1; D gene: TRBD1; CDR3 length: 13; CDR3 DNA: TGCAGCGTACCCGGACAGGGGGGGAATGAGCAGTTCTTC; CDR3 protein: CSVPGQGGNEQFF
J gene: TRBJ2-2; clone size: -; V gene: TRBV11-2; D gene: -; CDR3 length: 13; CDR3 DNA: TGTGCCAGCAGACAGGGACGGTCCGGGGAGCTGTTTTTT; CDR3 protein: CASRQGRSGELFF
J gene: TRBJ2-1; clone size: -; V gene: TRBV5-1; D gene: -; CDR3 length: 13; CDR3 DNA: TGCGCCAGCAGCTTGGTAGGTCTCGGTGAGCAGTTCTTC; CDR3 protein: CASSLVGLGEQFF
J gene: TRBJ1-1; clone size: -; V gene: TRBV7-3; D gene: -; CDR3 length: 14; CDR3 DNA: TGTGCCAGCAGCTTAAATTCCCTGGACAGTGAAGCTTTCTTT; CDR3 protein: CASSLNSLDSEAFF
J gene: TRBJ2-5; clone size: -; V gene: TRBV2; D gene: TRBD2; CDR3 length: 16; CDR3 DNA: TGTGCCAGCAGTGAAGGTCGGGGAGGGAACCAAGAGACCCAGTACTTC; CDR3 protein: CASSEGRGGNQETQYF